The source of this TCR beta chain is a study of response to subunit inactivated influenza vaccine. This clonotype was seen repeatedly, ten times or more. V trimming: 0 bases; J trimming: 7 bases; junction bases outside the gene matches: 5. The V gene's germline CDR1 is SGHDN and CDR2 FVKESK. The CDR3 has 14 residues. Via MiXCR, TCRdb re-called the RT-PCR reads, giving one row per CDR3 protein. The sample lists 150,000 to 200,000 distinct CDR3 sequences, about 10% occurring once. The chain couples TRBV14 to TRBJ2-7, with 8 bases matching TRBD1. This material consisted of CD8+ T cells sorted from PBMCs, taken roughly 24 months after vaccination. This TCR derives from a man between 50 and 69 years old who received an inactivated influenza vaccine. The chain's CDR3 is CASSQEQGAGEQYF. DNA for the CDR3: TGTGCCAGCAGCCAAGAGCAGGGGGCGGGGGAGCAGTACTTC.